The source of this TCR beta chain is a study of cytomegalovirus exposure and HLA in healthy donors. Points from the study as a whole: Whilst most TCR sequences proved rare, a subset of public TCRs occurred across many donors. There were several of the most significant clusters that appeared linked to common viral pathogens in a later analysis.

For this clone: Antigen specificity is unknown.

This PCR relied on a set of 60 Vbeta primers and 13 Jbeta primers. Data came from immunoSEQ multiplex PCR; TCRdb stores just in-frame clones and leaves some out. Here the sample spans approximately 110,000 clones, 69% being singletons. CDR3 length equals 15 residues. V was clipped by 1 base and J by 0 bases, with 8 bases between them. The germline V gene encodes CDR1 LGHNA and CDR2 YNFKEQ. The sequenced sample consisted of PBMCs. This rearrangement joins TRBV4-2 to TRBJ2-3, with unresolved D. This sequence was found in a woman between 65 and 79 years old in good health and CMV-seropositive. The CDR3 sequence is CASSQVATSTDTQYF. In DNA form, the CDR3 reads TGTGCCAGCAGCCAAGTAGCAACTAGCACAGATACGCAGTATTTT.